What follows are 30 T cell receptor beta chains derived from one specimen sequenced in a study of T cells in Graves' hyperthyroidism and ophthalmopathy. Using RNA transcripts as the source, TCR beta CDR3 regions were amplified. Using the HTBI primer set, a first-round RT-PCR was run on the TCR CDR3. TCRdb reanalysed the multiplex PCR reads using MiXCR and keeps one entry per CDR3 protein. The sample holds under 650,000 distinct CDR3 sequences, under 20% seen once. The sample taken for sequencing was blood. The receptors come from a woman aged 25 to 39 with Graves' hyperthyroidism.

The rearrangement joins TRBV7-3 to TRBJ1-6, with TRBD1 as a possible D gene (6 bases). With 1 base removed from V and 7 bases from J, the gap between germline ends came to 14 bases. Germline-derived CDR1 and CDR2 are SGHTA and FQGTGA. The CDR3 covers 16 residues. The CDR3 sequence is CASSLNPTGSNSPLHF. Written as DNA, the CDR3 is TGTGCCAGCAGCTTAAATCCGACAGGATCAAATTCACCCCTCCACTTT.

The chain combines TRBV29-1 with TRBJ2-7, with 7 bases identical to TRBD1. V lost 4 bases and J lost 3; bases outside the gene matches: 18. CDR3 length: 17 amino acids. Germline-derived CDR1 and CDR2 are SQVTM and ANQGSEA. The CDR3 here is CSVVRPSKGALNYEQYF. The CDR3 nucleotides read TGCAGCGTTGTGCGCCCAAGCAAGGGGGCATTAAACTACGAGCAGTACTTC.

This clonotype was counted a few times. V is TRBV2 and J is TRBJ2-7; D might be TRBD1 (6 bases). This CDR3 contains 14 residues. V lost 0 bases to trimming and J lost 7 bases, with 13 bases between them. The germline CDR1 and CDR2 sequences are SNHLY and FYNNEI. CDR3 amino acids: CASSEAGTPDEQYF. CDR3 DNA: TGTGCCAGCAGTGAAGCCGGGACACCTGATGAGCAGTACTTC.

V is TRBV18 and J is TRBJ2-3; D may be TRBD2 (6 bases). V was clipped by 3 bases and J by 4 bases, with 11 bases between them. The CDR3 length is 14 residues. Germline V gene data show CDR1 as KGHSH and CDR2 as LQKENI. CDR3 protein: CASSPAGRSDTQYF. CDR3 DNA: TGTGCCAGCTCACCGGCGGGACGATCAGATACGCAGTATTTT.

This clonotype was counted many times. The V call is TRBV19, the J call TRBJ2-5; D may correspond to TRBD1 or TRBD2 (5 bases each). The length of the CDR3 is 15 residues. V shed 3 bases and J shed 5 bases, with 16 bases lying between them. CDR1 and CDR2 (germline): LNHDA, SQIVND (reference sequence). The chain's CDR3 is CASSIVWGSRETQYF. The CDR3 DNA is TGTGCCAGTAGTATCGTATGGGGGTCTCGGGAGACCCAGTACTTC.

The sample holds many counts of this clonotype. An end of the junction does not agree with germline; a read error may underlie this. The gene calls are TRBV5-1 and TRBJ1-1; no clear D gene. This CDR3 has 12 amino acids. The germline V gene has CDR1 SGHRS and CDR2 YFSETQ. The DNA of the CDR3 is TGTGCCAGCAGCTTAGCGAACACTGAAGCTTTCTTT. It encodes CASSLANTEAFF.

This clonotype was seen at least ten times. This sequence joins TRBV28 and TRBJ1-1, with D perhaps matching TRBD1 (5 bases). The CDR3 runs to 14 residues. V was shortened by 4 bases and J by 8 bases, with 17 bases between the two germline ends. Germline values: CDR1 MDHEN, CDR2 SYDVKM. Here the CDR3 reads CASSSSWQGVEAFF. The DNA for the CDR3 is TGTGCCAGCAGTTCCTCCTGGCAGGGAGTCGAAGCTTTCTTT.

This clonotype was counted only a few times. The chain employs TRBV10-3 and TRBJ2-5; tentatively, D is TRBD1 (5 bases). Trimming pared 0 bases from V and 3 bases from J, leaving 14 bases between. Germline V gives CDR1 ENHRY, CDR2 SYGVKD. There are 16 residues in the CDR3. The CDR3, as DNA: TGTGCCATCAGTGAGTCGGGCAGGGAAGTCGAAGAGACCCAGTACTTC. Protein sequence: CAISESGREVEETQYF.

This clonotype was observed a few times. The chain couples TRBV12-3 or TRBV12-4 to TRBJ1-4, with a weak D call TRBD1 (6 bases). The CDR3 totals 14 residues. V was pared by 6 bases and J by 10 bases, with 18 bases between. CDR3 sequence: CASRLGGAQGKLFF. The DNA for the CDR3 is TGTGCCAGCAGGCTGGGGGGGGCGCAAGGAAAACTGTTTTTT.

At least ten counts were recorded for this clonotype. This chain uses TRBV3-1 with TRBJ2-3; a weak D match, TRBD2 (5 bases). V gave up 0 bases and J gave up 6 bases, with 19 bases separating them. The CDR3 has 17 residues. CDR1 LGHDT and CDR2 YNNKEL come from the germline V gene (reference sequence). The CDR3 DNA follows: TGTGCCAGCAGCCAAGAATCGTGGCGGGCCCCCCGGGATACGCAGTATTTT. Translated, it gives CASSQESWRAPRDTQYF.

In this sample, this clonotype turned up a few times. The chain couples TRBV4-3 to TRBJ2-1, with 7 bases that match TRBD2. The trim removed 1 base at V and 4 bases at J, leaving 7 bases unmatched. There are 16 residues in the CDR3. CDR1 and CDR2 from the germline V gene are LGHNA and YSLEER. The CDR3 here is CASSQAYGLVYNEQFF. The CDR3 nucleotides are TGCGCCAGCAGCCAAGCGTATGGACTAGTATACAATGAGCAGTTCTTC.

This clonotype occurred a few times. V gene TRBV15 combines with J gene TRBJ1-5, with D tentatively TRBD1 (6 bases). The germline V gene has CDR1 LNHNV and CDR2 YYDKDF (reference sequence). The CDR3 has 14 amino acids. V gave up 3 bases and J gave up 7 bases, with 13 bases separating them. The CDR3 here is CATSRPGEGQPQHF. CDR3 DNA sequence: TGTGCCACCAGCAGGCCAGGGGAGGGACAGCCCCAGCATTTT. Looking up the rest from reference TRBV15 and TRBJ1-5 gives the full variable domain: DAMVIQNPRYQVTQFGKPVTLSCSQTLNHNVMYWYQQKSSQAPKLLFHYYDKDFNNEADTPDNFQSRRPNTSFCFLDIRSPGLGDTAMYLCATSRPGEGQPQHFGDGTRLSIL.

This clonotype has at least ten counts. The chain has TRBV13 and TRBJ2-1; D gene uncertain. Trimming removed 5 bases at V and 5 bases at J, with 10 bases between. The CDR3 loop spans 13 amino acids. Germline assignment: CDR1 PRHDT and CDR2 FYEKMQ (reference sequence). The CDR3 loop is CASSPRRDNEQFF. CDR3 coding DNA: TGTGCCAGCAGCCCCCGGAGAGACAATGAGCAGTTCTTC.

The table lists this clonotype with a few counts. This CDR3 reads CASTSGQGVSGNTIYF. The CDR3 nucleotides read TGTGCCAGCACCTCAGGACAGGGGGTTTCTGGAAACACCATATATTTT. The V call is TRBV6-1, the J call TRBJ1-3, with 10 bases aligning to TRBD1. V shed 7 bases and J 1 base; nucleotides not matched to a gene: 7. The germline gives CDR1 MNHNS, CDR2 SASEGT. CDR3 length: 16 residues.

The V call is TRBV19, the J call TRBJ1-5; D may be TRBD1 (5 bases). Germline V lookup: CDR1 LNHDA, CDR2 SQIVND (reference sequence). This CDR3 is 14 amino acids long. V lost 5 bases to trimming and J lost 7 bases, with 15 bases between them. CDR3 DNA: TGTGCCAGTAGTGCCCCGAGGAGGGACCAGCCCCAGCATTTT. Amino acids: CASSAPRRDQPQHF.

As for this clonotype: A much more abundant neighbour one base away suggests this may be a read error. The chain joins TRBV15 to TRBJ1-1; D remains unclear. The CDR3 is 14 amino acids. V was trimmed by 7 bases and J by 1 base, leaving 13 bases between them. In germline, CDR1 is LNHNV, CDR2 YYDKDF (reference sequence). The CDR3 sequence is CATNSHKKNTEAFF. The CDR3 bases are TGTGCCACCAACAGCCACAAAAAGAACACTGAAGCTTTCTTT.

The rearrangement joins TRBV20-1 to TRBJ2-7; 12 bases map to TRBD2. This CDR3 has 18 residues. Trimming took 0 bases from V and 4 from J; bases not matched to a gene: 13. Germline-derived CDR1 and CDR2 are DFQATT and SNEGSKA (reference sequence). Here the CDR3 DNA reads TGCAGTGCTAGAGACGGCCTAGCGGGAGGGGGGGATGTATACGAGCAGTACTTC. This translates into CSARDGLAGGGDVYEQYF.

This clonotype was seen repeatedly, ten times or more. The CDR3 DNA reads TGTGCCAGCAGTTGGTCGGCAGGTGGAGGCTACACCTTC. Protein sequence: CASSWSAGGGYTF. This chain connects TRBV12-3 or TRBV12-4 to TRBJ1-2; D is undetermined. Between the trimmed V and J ends, which lost 4 bases and 8 bases, there was a span of 14 bases. The CDR3 totals 13 residues.

The chain carries TRBV28 and TRBJ2-7, with TRBD1 identical over 7 bases. Germline V gene data show CDR1 as MDHEN and CDR2 as SYDVKM. The J segment lost 4 bases and the V segment lost 5 bases, leaving 23 bases of the junction unmatched. CDR3 size: 19 residues. DNA for the CDR3: TGTGCCAGCAGTCCCGGCGTTTCTTGGGCACAGGGGAATATATACGAGCAGTACTTC. Encoded protein: CASSPGVSWAQGNIYEQYF.

The CDR3 here is CSARSGGETQYF. DNA for the CDR3: TGCAGTGCCCGGTCTGGGGGAGAGACCCAGTACTTC. The chain is built from TRBV20-1 and TRBJ2-5; D possibly matches TRBD1 or TRBD2 (5 bases each). This CDR3 has 12 residues. Per the germline V gene, CDR1 is DFQATT and CDR2 is SNEGSKA (reference sequence). Trimming removed 6 bases from V and 4 bases from J, with 12 bases in between.

In its sample, this clonotype was seen many times. The V and J genes are TRBV2 and TRBJ2-3, with unresolved D. In germline, CDR1 is SNHLY, CDR2 FYNNEI. This CDR3 is 12 amino acids long. Between the trimmed V and J ends, which lost 7 bases and 4 bases, there was a span of 9 bases. The CDR3 loop reads CASTYNPDTQYF. The CDR3 DNA reads TGTGCCAGCACCTATAATCCAGATACGCAGTATTTT.

Comments on this clonotype: A clone one base away is much larger, so this may be a read error. The chain employs TRBV13 and TRBJ1-1; 8 bases agree with TRBD1. CDR3 length equals 15 residues. CDR1 PRHDT and CDR2 FYEKMQ come from the germline V gene (reference sequence). Written as DNA, the CDR3 is TGTGCCAGCAGCTTAGCCGGGACAGGAGACACTGAAGTTTTCTTT. It yields the protein CASSLAGTGDTEVFF.

This clonotype occurred a few times. The chain employs TRBV24-1 and TRBJ1-1; no clear D. CDR3 size: 13 residues. The V end was cut by 3 bases, the J end by 0 bases, with 4 bases between. Germline V gene sequence: CDR1 KGHDR, CDR2 SFDVKD. The DNA of the CDR3 is TGTGCCACCAGTGATGAAGTGAACACTGAAGCTTTCTTT. Its translation: CATSDEVNTEAFF.

This clonotype was seen ten or more times. The gene calls are TRBV11-2 and TRBJ2-1, with 9 positions matching TRBD2. Germline V gene lookup returns CDR1 SGHAT and CDR2 FQNNGV. The trim removed 2 bases at V and 4 bases at J, leaving 12 bases unmatched. The CDR3 extends over 18 amino acids. The DNA for the CDR3 is TGTGCCAGCAGCTTAACTGGTGCGAGCGGGAGGCTTTACAATGAGCAGTTCTTC. Its translation: CASSLTGASGRLYNEQFF.

This clonotype was observed at least ten times. This chain connects TRBV6-1 to TRBJ1-1; the D is unclear. Germline CDR1 is MNHNS and CDR2 is SASEGT. The CDR3 sequence is 15 residues long. Trimming left V 1 base short and J 3 bases short, with 12 bases between. Written as DNA, the CDR3 is TGTGCCAGCAGTGAAGTAGGGTTGGAATACACTGAAGCTTTCTTT. This gives the protein CASSEVGLEYTEAFF.

This chain joins TRBV10-3 and TRBJ1-1, with a tentative D call TRBD1 (5 bases). Germline V CDR1 and CDR2: ENHRY, SYGVKD. Trimming pared 3 bases from V and 3 bases from J, leaving 11 bases between. This CDR3 region has 14 residues. This CDR3 reads CAISDEGRDTEAFF. The CDR3 nucleotides are TGTGCCATCAGTGATGAGGGGAGGGACACTGAAGCTTTCTTT.

V gene TRBV2 combines with J gene TRBJ1-5; D is undetermined. This CDR3 has 13 residues. Germline lookup yields CDR1 SNHLY and CDR2 FYNNEI. V was pared by 4 bases and J by 4 bases, with 8 bases between. The CDR3 nucleotides are TGTGCCAGCAGTGGATTGCGGAATCAGCCCCAGCATTTT. This gives the protein CASSGLRNQPQHF. Full variable domain (remainder filled in from reference TRBV2 and TRBJ1-5): EPEVTQTPSHQVTQMGQEVILRCVPISNHLYFYWYRQILGQKVEFLVSFYNNEISEKSEIFDDQFSVERPDGSNFTLKIRSTKLEDSAMYFCASSGLRNQPQHFGDGTRLSIL.

The chain recombines TRBV7-9 with TRBJ2-2; D gene unclear. This CDR3 region has 13 residues. The V gene lost 5 bases and the J gene lost 8 bases, with 12 bases spanning the gap. Germline V gene sequence: CDR1 SEHNR, CDR2 FQNEAQ (reference sequence). The CDR3 sequence: CASSPSLGGELFF. The CDR3 DNA is TGTGCCAGCAGCCCGTCCTTAGGAGGGGAGCTGTTTTTT.

The chain carries TRBV27 and TRBJ2-7, with 9 bases aligning to TRBD1. V shed 5 bases, J shed 1 base, and the junction held 6 bases outside the gene matches. From germline, CDR1 is MNHEY and CDR2 SMNVEV (reference sequence). This CDR3 is 15 amino acids long. This chain's CDR3 is CASSPGGQGSYEQYF. The CDR3 coding sequence is TGTGCCAGCAGTCCAGGGGGACAGGGATCCTACGAGCAGTACTTC.

The chain couples TRBV6-1 to TRBJ1-4; tentatively, D is TRBD1 (6 bases). The CDR3 is 15 residues long. Germline lookup yields CDR1 MNHNS and CDR2 SASEGT. The V end was cut by 1 base, the J end by 3 bases, with 9 bases between. CDR3 sequence (DNA): TGTGCCAGCAGTGAAGTTGGGGGCTCTAATGAAAAACTGTTTTTT. Encoded protein: CASSEVGGSNEKLFF.